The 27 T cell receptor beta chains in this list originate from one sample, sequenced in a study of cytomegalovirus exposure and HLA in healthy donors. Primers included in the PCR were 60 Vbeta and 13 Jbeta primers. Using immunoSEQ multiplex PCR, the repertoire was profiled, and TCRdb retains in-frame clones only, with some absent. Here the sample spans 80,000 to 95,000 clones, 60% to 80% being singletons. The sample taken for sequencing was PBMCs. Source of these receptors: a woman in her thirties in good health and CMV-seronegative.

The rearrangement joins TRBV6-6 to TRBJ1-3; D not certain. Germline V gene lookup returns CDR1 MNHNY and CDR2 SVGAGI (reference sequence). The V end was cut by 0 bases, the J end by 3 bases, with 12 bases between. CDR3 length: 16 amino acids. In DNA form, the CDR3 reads TGTGCCAGCAGTTACTCGTTGGAGGCGAGTGGAAACACCATATATTTT. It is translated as CASSYSLEASGNTIYF.

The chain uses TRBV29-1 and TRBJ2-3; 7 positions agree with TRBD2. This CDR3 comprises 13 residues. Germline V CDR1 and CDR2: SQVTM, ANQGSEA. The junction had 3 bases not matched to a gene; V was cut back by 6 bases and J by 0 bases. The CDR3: CSVVAGSTDTQYF. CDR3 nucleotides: TGCAGCGTGGTAGCGGGTAGCACAGATACGCAGTATTTT.

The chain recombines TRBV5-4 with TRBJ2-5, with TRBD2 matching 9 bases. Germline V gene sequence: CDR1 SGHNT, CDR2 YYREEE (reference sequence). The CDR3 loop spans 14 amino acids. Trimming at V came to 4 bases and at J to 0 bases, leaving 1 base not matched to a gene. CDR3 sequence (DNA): TGTGCCAGCAGCCTAGCGGGGTACCAAGAGACCCAGTACTTC. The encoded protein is CASSLAGYQETQYF.

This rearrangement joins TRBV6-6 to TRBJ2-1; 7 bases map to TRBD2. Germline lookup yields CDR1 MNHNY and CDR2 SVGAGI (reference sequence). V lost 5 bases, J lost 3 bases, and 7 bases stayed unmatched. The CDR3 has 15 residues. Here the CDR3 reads CASSQRASGYNEQFF. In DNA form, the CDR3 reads TGTGCCAGCAGTCAGAGGGCTAGCGGCTACAATGAGCAGTTCTTC.

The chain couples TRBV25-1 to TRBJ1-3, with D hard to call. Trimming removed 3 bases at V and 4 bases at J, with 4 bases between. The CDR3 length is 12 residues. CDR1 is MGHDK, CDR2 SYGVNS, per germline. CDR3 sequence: CASSDQGNTIYF. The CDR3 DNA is TGTGCCAGCAGTGACCAGGGAAACACCATATATTTT.

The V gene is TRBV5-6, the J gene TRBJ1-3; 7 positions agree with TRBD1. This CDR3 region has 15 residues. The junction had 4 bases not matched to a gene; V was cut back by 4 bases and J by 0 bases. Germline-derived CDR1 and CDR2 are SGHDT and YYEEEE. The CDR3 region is CASSRDSRSGNTIYF. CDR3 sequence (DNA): TGTGCCAGCAGCAGGGACAGCCGCTCTGGAAACACCATATATTTT.

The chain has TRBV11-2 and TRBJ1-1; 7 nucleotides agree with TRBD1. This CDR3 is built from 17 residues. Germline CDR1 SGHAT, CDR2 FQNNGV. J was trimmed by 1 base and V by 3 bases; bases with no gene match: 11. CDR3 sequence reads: CASSFGRGRRGNTEAFF. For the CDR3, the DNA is TGTGCCAGCAGCTTCGGTAGGGGGCGTCGGGGGAACACTGAAGCTTTCTTT.

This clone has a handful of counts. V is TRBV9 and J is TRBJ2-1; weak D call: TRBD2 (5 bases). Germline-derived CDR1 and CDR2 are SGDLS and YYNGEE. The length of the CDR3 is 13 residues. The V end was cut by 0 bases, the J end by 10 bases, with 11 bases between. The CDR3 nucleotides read TGTGCCAGCAGCGTAGGAAGGGAGAGGGAGCAGTTCTTC. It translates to CASSVGREREQFF. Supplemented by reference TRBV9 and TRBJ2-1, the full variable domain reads DSGVTQTPKHLITATGQRVTLRCSPRSGDLSVYWYQQSLDQGLQFLIQYYNGEERAKGNILERFSAQQFPDLHSELNLSSLELGDSALYFCASSVGREREQFFGPGTRLTVL.

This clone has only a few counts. The CDR3 DNA is TGTGCCAGCAGCCACACTAGGGTGTCCTACGAGCAGTACTTC. Its translation: CASSHTRVSYEQYF. This chain uses TRBV4-2 with TRBJ2-7; TRBD2 might be the D (5 bases). V lost 3 bases and J lost 1, with 10 bases in between. The CDR3 is made up of 14 amino acids. Germline CDR1 and CDR2: LGHNA and YNFKEQ.

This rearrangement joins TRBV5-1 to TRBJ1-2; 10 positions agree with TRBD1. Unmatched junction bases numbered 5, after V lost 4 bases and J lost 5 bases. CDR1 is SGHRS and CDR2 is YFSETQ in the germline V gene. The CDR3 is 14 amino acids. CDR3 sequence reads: CASSGGQGEYGYTF. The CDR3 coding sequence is TGCGCCAGCAGCGGTGGACAGGGGGAATATGGCTACACCTTC.

The DNA for the CDR3 is TGTGCCACCGACCGCGGATCCACCTACGAGCAGTACTTC. Its translation: CATDRGSTYEQYF. This chain links TRBV28 with TRBJ2-7; D is unresolved. The CDR3 covers 13 residues. The V and J ends lost 10 bases and 2 bases respectively, with 15 bases between them. Germline V gives CDR1 MDHEN, CDR2 SYDVKM.

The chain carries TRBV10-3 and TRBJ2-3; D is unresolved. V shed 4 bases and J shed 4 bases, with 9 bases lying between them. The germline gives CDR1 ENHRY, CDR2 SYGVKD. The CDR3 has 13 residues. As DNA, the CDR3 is TGTGCCATCAGTGGACTTGGCGCAGATACGCAGTATTTT. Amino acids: CAISGLGADTQYF.

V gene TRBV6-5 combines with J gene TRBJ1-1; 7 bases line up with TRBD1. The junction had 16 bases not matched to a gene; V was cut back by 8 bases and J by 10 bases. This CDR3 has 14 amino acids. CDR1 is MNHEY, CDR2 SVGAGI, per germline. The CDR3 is CASHQDRALVGAFF. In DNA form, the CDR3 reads TGTGCCAGCCACCAAGACAGGGCGTTGGTGGGAGCTTTCTTT.

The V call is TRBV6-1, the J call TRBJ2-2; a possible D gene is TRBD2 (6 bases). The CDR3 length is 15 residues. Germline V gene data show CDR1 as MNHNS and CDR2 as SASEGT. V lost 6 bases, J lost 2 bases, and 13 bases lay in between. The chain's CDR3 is CASRVAGRNTGELFF. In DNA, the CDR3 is TGTGCCAGCAGGGTGGCGGGGCGAAACACCGGGGAGCTGTTTTTT.

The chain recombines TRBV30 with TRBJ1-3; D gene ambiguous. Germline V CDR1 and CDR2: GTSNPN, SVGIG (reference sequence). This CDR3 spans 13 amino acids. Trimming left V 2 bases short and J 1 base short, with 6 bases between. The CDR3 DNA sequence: TGTGCCTGGAGTCGCGGATCTGGAAACACCATATATTTT. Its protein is CAWSRGSGNTIYF.

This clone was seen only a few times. The DNA of the CDR3 is TGCAGCGTTGCTGGCAGGGGAGGGACTGAAGCTTTCTTT. It translates to CSVAGRGGTEAFF. The gene calls are TRBV29-1 and TRBJ1-1; D may be TRBD1 (6 bases). The CDR3 totals 13 residues. Germline CDR1 SQVTM, CDR2 ANQGSEA. The germline V and J ends were trimmed by 4 bases and 5 bases, with 14 bases remaining between them.

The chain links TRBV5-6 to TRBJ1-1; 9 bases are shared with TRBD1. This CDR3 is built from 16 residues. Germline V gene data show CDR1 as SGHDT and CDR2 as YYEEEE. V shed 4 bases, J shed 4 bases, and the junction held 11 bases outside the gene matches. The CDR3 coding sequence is TGTGCCAGCAGCGTCAAGGACAGGGGAATTCGCACTGAAGCTTTCTTT. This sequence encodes CASSVKDRGIRTEAFF.

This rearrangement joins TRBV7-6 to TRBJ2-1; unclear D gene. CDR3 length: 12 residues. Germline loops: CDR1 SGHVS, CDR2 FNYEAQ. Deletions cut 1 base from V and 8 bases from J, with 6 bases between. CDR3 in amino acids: CASSLVAHEQFF. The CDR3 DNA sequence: TGTGCCAGCAGCTTAGTAGCCCATGAGCAGTTCTTC. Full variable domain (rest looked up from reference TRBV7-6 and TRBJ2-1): GAGVSQSPRYKVTKRGQDVALRCDPISGHVSLYWYRQALGQGPEFLTYFNYEAQQDKSGLPNDRFSAERPEGSISTLTIQRTEQRDSAMYRCASSLVAHEQFFGPGTRLTVL.

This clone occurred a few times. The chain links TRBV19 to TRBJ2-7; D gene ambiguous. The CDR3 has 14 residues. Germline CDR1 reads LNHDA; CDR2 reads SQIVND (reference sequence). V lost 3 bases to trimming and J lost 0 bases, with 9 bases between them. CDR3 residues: CASSIRMGSYEQYF. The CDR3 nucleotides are TGTGCCAGTAGTATCAGGATGGGCTCCTACGAGCAGTACTTC.

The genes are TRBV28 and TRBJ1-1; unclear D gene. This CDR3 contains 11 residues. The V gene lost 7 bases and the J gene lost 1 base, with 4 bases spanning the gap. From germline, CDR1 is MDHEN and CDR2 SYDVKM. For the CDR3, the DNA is TGTGCCAGCAATCGGAACACTGAAGCTTTCTTT. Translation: CASNRNTEAFF.

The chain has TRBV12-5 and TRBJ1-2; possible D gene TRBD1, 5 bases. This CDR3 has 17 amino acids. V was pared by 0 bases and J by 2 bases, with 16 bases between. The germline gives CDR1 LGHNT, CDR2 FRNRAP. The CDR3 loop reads CASGLVLPRQPNYGYTF. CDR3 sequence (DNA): TGTGCTAGTGGTTTGGTTCTACCCCGACAGCCCAACTATGGCTACACCTTC.

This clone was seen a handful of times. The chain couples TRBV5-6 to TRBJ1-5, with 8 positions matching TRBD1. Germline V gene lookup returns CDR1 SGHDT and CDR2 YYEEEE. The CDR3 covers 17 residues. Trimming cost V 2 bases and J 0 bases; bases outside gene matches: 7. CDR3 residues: CASSFLRGPLSNQPQHF. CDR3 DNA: TGTGCCAGCAGCTTCCTCAGGGGGCCCCTTAGCAATCAGCCCCAGCATTTT.

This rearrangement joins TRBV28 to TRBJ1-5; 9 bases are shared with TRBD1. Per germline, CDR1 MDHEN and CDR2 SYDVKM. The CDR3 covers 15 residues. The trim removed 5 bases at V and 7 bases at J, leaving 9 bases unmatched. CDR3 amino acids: CASSPYGTGTQPQHF. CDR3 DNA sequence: TGTGCCAGCAGTCCGTACGGGACAGGGACCCAGCCCCAGCATTTT.

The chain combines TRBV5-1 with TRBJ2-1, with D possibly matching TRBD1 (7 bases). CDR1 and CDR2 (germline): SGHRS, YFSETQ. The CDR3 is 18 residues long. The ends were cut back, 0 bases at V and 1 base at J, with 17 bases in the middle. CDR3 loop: CASSLGPESGGSYNEQFF. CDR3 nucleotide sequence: TGCGCCAGCAGCTTGGGCCCCGAGTCAGGGGGGTCCTACAATGAGCAGTTCTTC.

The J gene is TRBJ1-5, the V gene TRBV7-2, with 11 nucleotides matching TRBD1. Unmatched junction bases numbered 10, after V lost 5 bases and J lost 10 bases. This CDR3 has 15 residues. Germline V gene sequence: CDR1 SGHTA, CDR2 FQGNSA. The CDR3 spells CASSTRTGGGVPQHF. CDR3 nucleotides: TGTGCCAGCAGCACTCGGACAGGGGGCGGGGTCCCCCAGCATTTT. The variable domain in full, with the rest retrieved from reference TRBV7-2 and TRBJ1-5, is GAGVSQSPSNKVTEKGKDVELRCDPISGHTALYWYRQSLGQGLEFLIYFQGNSAPDKSGLPSDRFSAERTGGSVSTLTIQRTQQEDSAVYLCASSTRTGGGVPQHFGDGTRLSIL.

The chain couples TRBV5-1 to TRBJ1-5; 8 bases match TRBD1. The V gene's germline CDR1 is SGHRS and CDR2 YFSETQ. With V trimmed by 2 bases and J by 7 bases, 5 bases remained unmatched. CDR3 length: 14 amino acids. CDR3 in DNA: TGCGCCAGCAGCTTCTGGACAGGGACCCAGCCCCAGCATTTT. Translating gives CASSFWTGTQPQHF.

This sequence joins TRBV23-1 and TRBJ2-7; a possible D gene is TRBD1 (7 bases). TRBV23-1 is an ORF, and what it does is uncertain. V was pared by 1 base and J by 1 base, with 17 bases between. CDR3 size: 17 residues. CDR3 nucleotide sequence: TGCGCCAGCAGTCAATGGGTGCGGGCAGGGGGGTCCTACGAGCAGTACTTC. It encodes CASSQWVRAGGSYEQYF.